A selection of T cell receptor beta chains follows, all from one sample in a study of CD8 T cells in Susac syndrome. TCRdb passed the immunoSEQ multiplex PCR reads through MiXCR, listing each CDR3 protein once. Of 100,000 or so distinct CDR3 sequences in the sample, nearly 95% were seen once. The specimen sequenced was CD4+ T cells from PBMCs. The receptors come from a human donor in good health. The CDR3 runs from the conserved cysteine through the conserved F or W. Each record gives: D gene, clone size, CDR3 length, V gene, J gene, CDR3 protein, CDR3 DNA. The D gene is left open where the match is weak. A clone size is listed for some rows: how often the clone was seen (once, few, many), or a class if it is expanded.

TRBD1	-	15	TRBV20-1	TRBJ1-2	CSARKSDRGRSGYTF	TGCAGTGCTAGAAAGTCGGACAGGGGACGGAGTGGCTACACCTTC
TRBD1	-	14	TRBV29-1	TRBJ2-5	CSVQIRDRQETQYF	TGCAGCGTTCAGATCCGGGACAGACAAGAGACCCAGTACTTC
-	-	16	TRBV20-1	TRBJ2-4	CSARGQELIAKNIQYF	TGCAGTGCTAGAGGGCAGGAATTAATAGCCAAAAACATTCAGTACTTC
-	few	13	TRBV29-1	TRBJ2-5	CSVDLWDQETQYF	TGCAGCGTTGATTTGTGGGACCAAGAGACCCAGTACTTC
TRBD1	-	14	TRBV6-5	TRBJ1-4	CATRRQGATEKLFF	TGTGCCACCAGGAGACAGGGGGCAACTGAAAAACTGTTTTTT
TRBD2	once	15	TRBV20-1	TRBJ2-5	CSALPTSGAQETQYF	TGCAGTGCTCTCCCGACTAGCGGGGCCCAAGAGACCCAGTACTTC
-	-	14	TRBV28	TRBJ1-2	CASSSPGSPRGYTF	TGTGCCAGCAGTTCCCCGGGGTCCCCCAGGGGCTACACCTTC
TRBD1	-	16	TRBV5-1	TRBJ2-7	CASSQSRDRPSYEQYF	TGCGCCAGCAGCCAATCCCGGGACAGGCCCTCCTACGAGCAGTACTTC
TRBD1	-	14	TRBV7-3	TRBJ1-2	CASSSGTAVYGYTF	TGTGCCAGCAGCTCCGGGACAGCAGTCTATGGCTACACCTTC
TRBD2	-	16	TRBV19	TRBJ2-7	CASSARLAGGSYEQYF	TGTGCCAGTAGTGCTAGACTAGCGGGAGGGTCCTACGAGCAGTACTTC
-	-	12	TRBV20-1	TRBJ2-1	CSAWGGRNEQFF	TGCAGTGCCTGGGGGGGCAGAAATGAGCAGTTCTTC
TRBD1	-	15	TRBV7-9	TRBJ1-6	CASSLTTGLDSPLHF	TGTGCCAGCAGCCTCACGACAGGGCTTGATTCACCCCTCCACTTT
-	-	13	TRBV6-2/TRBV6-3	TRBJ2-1	CASSYGGNNEQFF	TGTGCCAGCAGTTACGGGGGCAACAATGAGCAGTTCTTC
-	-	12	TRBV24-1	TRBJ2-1	CATSDFAGEAFF	TGTGCCACCAGTGATTTTGCAGGCGAGGCGTTCTTC
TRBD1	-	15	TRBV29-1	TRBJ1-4	CSVEDGRQGGEKLFF	TGCAGCGTTGAAGATGGGAGACAGGGCGGTGAAAAACTGTTTTTT
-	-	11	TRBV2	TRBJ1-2	CASSNTYGYTF	TGTGCCAGCAGCAACACCTATGGCTACACCTTC
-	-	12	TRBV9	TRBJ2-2	CASNGGTGELFF	TGTGCCAGCAACGGCGGGACCGGGGAGCTGTTTTTT
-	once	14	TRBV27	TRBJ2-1	CASSFRGAYNEQFF	TGTGCCAGCAGTTTTAGGGGGGCCTACAATGAGCAGTTCTTC
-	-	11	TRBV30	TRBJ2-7	CAWTWRGEQYF	TGTGCCTGGACCTGGCGGGGCGAGCAGTACTTC
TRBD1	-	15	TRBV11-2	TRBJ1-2	CASSFGGQGLSGYTF	TGTGCCAGCAGCTTTGGCGGACAGGGGTTAAGTGGCTACACCTTC
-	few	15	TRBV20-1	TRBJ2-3	CSARGTGTSTDTQYF	TGCAGTGCTAGAGGTACCGGGACTAGCACAGATACGCAGTATTTT
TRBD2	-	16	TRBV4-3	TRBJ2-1	CASSSWGTSGSDEQFF	TGCGCCAGCAGCTCTTGGGGGACTAGCGGGAGTGATGAGCAGTTCTTC
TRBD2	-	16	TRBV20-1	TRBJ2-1	CSARGTSGRSYNEQFF	TGCAGTGCTAGAGGGACTAGCGGGAGGTCCTACAATGAGCAGTTCTTC
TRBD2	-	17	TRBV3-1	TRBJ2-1	CASSHGLAGGPKNEQFF	TGTGCCAGCAGCCACGGACTAGCGGGAGGGCCGAAGAATGAGCAGTTCTTC
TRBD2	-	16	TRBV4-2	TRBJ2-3	CASSQDLRLAADTQYF	TGTGCCAGCAGCCAAGATCTGAGACTAGCGGCAGATACGCAGTATTTT
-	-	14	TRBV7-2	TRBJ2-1	CASSLDTGSSEQFF	TGTGCCAGCAGCTTAGATACAGGGTCTTCTGAGCAGTTCTTC
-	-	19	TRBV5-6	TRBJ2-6	CASSAVIGRGTSGANVLTF	TGTGCCAGCAGCGCCGTAATCGGCAGGGGAACGTCTGGGGCCAACGTCCTGACTTTC
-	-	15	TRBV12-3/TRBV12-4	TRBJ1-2	CASSPWEGGPYGYTF	TGTGCCAGCAGCCCGTGGGAGGGGGGACCTTATGGCTACACCTTC
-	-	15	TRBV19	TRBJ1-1	CASSIGNRANTEAFF	TGTGCCAGTAGTATAGGGAATAGGGCGAACACTGAAGCTTTCTTT
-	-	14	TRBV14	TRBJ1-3	CASSRGASGNTIYF	TGTGCCAGCAGCCGGGGGGCCTCGGGAAACACCATATATTTT
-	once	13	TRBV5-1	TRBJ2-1	CASSLADRSEQFF	TGCGCCAGCAGCTTGGCCGACCGTAGTGAGCAGTTCTTC